This TCR beta chain was documented in a study of shared clonotypes between healthy human individuals. Germline V gene lookup returns CDR1 MNHEY and CDR2 SMNVEV (reference sequence). The CDR3 extends over 17 amino acids. Unmatched junction bases numbered 16, after V lost 5 bases and J lost 4 bases. A remark on this clone: Its antigen is currently unknown.

CD8 cells regarded as naive lacked CD45RO, were positively chosen for CCR7, and omitted terminally differentiated effector memory CD45RA+ cells. Overall study results and limits: Non-shared clonotypes showed lower generation probabilities than clonotypes common to all four donors.

Sequenced by immunoSEQ multiplex PCR; TCRdb stores in-frame clones only, minus some. This sample has about 2.1 million clones, with 93% found just once. The chain couples TRBV27 to TRBJ1-2; TRBD1 matches at 7 bases. This TCR was sampled from a man aged 18 to 29 in good health. Some clones in this sample may be carry-over from other donors' samples. Specimen: naive CD8+ T cells from PBMCs. CDR3 DNA: TGTGCCAGCAGTCTTTATGGGGGGACAGCCGTAGGCTATGGCTACACCTTC. Its protein product is CASSLYGGTAVGYGYTF.